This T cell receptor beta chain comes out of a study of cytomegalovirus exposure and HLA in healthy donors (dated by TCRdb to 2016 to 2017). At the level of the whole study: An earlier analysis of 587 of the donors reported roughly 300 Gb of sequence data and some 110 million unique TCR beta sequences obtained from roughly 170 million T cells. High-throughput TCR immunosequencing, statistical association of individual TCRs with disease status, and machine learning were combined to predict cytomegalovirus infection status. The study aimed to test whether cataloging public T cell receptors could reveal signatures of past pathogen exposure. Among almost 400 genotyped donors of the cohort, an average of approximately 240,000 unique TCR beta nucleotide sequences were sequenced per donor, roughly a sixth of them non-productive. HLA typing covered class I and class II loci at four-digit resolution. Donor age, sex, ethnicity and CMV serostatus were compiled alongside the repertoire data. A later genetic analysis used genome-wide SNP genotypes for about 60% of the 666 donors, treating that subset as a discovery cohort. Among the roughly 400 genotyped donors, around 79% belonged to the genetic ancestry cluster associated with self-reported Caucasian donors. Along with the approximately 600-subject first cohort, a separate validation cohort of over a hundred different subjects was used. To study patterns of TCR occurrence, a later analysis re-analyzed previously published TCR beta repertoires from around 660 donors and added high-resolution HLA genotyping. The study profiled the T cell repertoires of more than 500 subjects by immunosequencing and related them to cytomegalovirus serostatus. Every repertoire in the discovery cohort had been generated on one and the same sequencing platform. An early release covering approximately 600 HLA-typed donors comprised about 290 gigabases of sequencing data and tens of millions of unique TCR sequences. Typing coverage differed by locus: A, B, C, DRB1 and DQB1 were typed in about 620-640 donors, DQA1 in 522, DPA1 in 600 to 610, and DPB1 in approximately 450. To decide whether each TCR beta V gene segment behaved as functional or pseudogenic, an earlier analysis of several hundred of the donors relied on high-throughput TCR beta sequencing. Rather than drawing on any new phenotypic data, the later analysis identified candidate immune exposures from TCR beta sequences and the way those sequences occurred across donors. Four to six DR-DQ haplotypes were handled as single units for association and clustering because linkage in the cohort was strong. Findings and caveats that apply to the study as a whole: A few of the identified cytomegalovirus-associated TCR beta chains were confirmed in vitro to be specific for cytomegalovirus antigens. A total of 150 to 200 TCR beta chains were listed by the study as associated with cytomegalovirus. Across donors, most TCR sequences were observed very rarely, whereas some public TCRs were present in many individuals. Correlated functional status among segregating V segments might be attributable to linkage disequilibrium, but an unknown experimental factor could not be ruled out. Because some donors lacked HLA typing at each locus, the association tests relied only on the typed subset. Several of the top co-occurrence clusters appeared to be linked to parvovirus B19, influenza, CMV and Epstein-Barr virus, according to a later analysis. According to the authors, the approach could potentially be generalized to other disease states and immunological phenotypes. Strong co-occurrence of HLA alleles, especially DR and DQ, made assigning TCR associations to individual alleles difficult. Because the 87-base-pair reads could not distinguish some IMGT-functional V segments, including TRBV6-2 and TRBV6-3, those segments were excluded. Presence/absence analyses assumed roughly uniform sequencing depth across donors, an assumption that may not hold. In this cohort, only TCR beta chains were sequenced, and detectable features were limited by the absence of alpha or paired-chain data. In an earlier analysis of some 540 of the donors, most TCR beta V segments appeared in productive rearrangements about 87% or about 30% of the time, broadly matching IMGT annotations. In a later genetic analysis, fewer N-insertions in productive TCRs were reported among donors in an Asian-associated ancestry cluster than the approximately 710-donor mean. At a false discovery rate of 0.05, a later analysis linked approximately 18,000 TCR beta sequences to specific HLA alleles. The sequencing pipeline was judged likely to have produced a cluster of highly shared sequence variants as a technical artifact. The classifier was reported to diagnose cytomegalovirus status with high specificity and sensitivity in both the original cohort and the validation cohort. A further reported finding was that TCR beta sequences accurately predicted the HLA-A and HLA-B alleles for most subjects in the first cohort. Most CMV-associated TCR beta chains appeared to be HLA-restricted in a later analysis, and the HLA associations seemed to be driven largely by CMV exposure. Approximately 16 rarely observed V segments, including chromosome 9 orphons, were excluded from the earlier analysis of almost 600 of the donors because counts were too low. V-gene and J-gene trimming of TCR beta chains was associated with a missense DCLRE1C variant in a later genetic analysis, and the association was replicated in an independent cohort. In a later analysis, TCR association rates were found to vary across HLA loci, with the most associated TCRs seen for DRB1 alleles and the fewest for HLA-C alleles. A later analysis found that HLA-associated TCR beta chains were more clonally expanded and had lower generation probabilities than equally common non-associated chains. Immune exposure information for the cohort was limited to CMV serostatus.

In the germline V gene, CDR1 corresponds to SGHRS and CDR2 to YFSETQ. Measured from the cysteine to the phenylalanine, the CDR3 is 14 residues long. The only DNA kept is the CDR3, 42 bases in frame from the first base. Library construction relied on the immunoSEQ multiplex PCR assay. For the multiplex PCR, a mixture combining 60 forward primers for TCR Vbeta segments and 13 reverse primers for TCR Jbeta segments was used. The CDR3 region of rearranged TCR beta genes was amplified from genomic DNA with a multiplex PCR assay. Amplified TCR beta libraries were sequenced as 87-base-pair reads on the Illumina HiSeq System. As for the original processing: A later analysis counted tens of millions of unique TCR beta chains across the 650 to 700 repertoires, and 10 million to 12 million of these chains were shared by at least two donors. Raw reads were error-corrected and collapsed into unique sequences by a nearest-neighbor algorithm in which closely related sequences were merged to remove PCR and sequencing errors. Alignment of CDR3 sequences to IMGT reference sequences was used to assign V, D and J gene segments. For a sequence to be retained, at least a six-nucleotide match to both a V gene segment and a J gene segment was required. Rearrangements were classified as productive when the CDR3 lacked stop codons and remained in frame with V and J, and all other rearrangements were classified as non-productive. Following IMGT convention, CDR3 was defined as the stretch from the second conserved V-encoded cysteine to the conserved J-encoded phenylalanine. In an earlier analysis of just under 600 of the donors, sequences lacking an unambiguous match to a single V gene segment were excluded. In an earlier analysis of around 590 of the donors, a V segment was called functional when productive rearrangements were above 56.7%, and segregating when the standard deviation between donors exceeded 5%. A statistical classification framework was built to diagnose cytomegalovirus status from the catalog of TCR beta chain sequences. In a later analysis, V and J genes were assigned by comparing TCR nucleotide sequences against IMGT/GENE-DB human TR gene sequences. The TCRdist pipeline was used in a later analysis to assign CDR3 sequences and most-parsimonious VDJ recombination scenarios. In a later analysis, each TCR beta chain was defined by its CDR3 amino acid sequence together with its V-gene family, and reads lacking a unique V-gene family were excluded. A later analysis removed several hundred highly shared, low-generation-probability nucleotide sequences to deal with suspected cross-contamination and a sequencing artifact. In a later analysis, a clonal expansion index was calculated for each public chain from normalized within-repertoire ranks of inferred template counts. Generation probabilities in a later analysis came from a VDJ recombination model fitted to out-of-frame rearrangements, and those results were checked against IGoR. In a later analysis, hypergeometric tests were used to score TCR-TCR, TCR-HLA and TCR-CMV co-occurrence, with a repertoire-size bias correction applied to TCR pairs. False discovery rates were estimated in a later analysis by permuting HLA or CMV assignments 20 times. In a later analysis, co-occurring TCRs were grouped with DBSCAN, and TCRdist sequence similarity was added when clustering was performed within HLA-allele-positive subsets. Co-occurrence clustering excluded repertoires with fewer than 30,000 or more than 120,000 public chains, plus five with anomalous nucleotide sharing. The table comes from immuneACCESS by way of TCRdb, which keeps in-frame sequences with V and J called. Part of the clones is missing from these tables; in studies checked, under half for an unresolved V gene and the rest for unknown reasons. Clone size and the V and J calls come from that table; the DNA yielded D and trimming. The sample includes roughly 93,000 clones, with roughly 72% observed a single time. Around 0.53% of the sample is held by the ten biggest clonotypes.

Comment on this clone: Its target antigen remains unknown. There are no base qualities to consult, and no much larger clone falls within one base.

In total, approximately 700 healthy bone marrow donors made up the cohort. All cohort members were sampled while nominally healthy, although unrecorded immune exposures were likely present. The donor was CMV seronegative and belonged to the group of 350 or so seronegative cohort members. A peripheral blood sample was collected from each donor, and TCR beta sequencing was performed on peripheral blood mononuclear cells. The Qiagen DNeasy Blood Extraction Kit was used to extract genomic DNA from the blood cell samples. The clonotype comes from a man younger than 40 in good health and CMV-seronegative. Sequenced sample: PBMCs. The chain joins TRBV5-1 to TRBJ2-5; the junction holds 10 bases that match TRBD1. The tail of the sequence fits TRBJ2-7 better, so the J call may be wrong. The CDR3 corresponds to CASSIGQGDSEQYF. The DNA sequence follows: TGCGCCAGCAGCATTGGACAGGGGGACTCCGAGCAGTACTTC.